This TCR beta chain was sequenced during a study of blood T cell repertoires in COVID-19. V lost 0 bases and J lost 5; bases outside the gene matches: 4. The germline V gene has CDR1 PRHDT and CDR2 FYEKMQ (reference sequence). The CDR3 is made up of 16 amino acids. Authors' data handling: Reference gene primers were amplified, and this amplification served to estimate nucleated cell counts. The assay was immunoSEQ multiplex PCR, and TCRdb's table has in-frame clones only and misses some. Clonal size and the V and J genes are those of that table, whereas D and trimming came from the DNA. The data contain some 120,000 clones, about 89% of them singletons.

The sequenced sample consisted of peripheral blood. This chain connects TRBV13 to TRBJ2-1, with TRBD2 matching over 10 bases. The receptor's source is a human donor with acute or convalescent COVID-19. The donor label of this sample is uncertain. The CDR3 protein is CASSLGDSGRHNEQFF. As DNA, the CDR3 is TGTGCCAGCAGCTTAGGGGATAGCGGGAGGCACAATGAGCAGTTCTTC.